This TCR beta chain was observed in a study of shared clonotypes between healthy human individuals. Across the whole study: Each donor's CD4 naive and CD4 memory cells filled three plates apiece, CD8 naive two, and CD8 memory one. Study results and caveats: Non-shared clonotypes showed lower generation probabilities than clonotypes common to all four donors.

Naive CD8 cells lacked CD45RO, underwent positive selection for CCR7 and left out terminally differentiated effector memory CD45RA+ cells. Donors comprised healthy HIV-negative adults lacking recent acute infections or vaccinations. In the case of this clone: Its antigen is unknown.

TCRdb's copy holds only in-frame clones and misses some; the assay was immunoSEQ multiplex PCR. The profile shows about 2.1 million clones, more than 85% of them singletons. The CDR3 is made up of 11 amino acids. Germline V gene sequence: CDR1 SEHNR, CDR2 FQNEAQ (reference sequence). Trimming took off 0 bases at V and 12 bases at J, with 6 bases between the two ends. Specimen: naive CD8+ T cells from PBMCs. The clonotype originates from a young man in good health. Some clones in this sample may be carry-over from other donors' samples. J is TRBJ2-1 and V is TRBV7-9, with unresolved D. CDR3 sequence (DNA): TGTGCCAGCAGCTTAGCTTCTGGGCAGTTCTTC. Translating gives CASSLASGQFF. The whole variable domain, remainder taken from reference TRBV7-9 and TRBJ2-1, is DTGVSQNPRHKITKRGQNVTFRCDPISEHNRLYWYRQTLGQGPEFLTYFQNEAQLEKSRLLSDRFSAERPKGSFSTLEIQRTEQGDSAMYLCASSLASGQFFGPGTRLTVL.